These 17 T cell receptor beta chains were all obtained from the same sample, sequenced in a study of blood T cell repertoires in COVID-19. Clones were read by immunoSEQ multiplex PCR, and TCRdb kept only the in-frame ones, dropping some. The sample has a few hundred thousand clones, approximately 85% seen once. Sequencing input: peripheral blood. All receptors come from a woman in her 70s with acute or convalescent COVID-19.

The CDR3 spells CATSDPSAGHYNEQFF. In nucleotides, the CDR3 is TGTGCCACCAGTGACCCCTCAGCGGGACACTACAATGAGCAGTTCTTC. The V call is TRBV24-1, the J call TRBJ2-1; perhaps TRBD2 as D (7 bases). This CDR3 contains 16 residues. Germline CDR1 and CDR2: KGHDR and SFDVKD. The V and J ends lost 4 bases and 3 bases respectively, with 15 bases between them.

This chain uses TRBV5-4 with TRBJ2-3; the D is unclear. Germline assignment: CDR1 SGHNT and CDR2 YYREEE (reference sequence). The germline V and J ends were trimmed by 5 bases and 8 bases, with 9 bases remaining between them. CDR3 length: 11 residues. In DNA form, the CDR3 reads TGTGCCAGCAGTAACGGCGGTACGCAGTATTTT. Its protein product is CASSNGGTQYF.

The chain carries TRBV10-3 and TRBJ2-3; D uncertain. Per the germline V gene, CDR1 is ENHRY and CDR2 is SYGVKD. V shed 4 bases and J shed 4 bases, with 6 bases lying between them. The length of the CDR3 is 12 residues. The CDR3 reads CAISVGADTQYF. The DNA of the CDR3 is TGTGCCATCAGTGTAGGAGCAGATACGCAGTATTTT.

This chain links TRBV19 with TRBJ1-2; D is unresolved. Germline values: CDR1 LNHDA, CDR2 SQIVND (reference sequence). The CDR3 consists of 13 residues. Trimming shortened V by 0 bases and J by 3 bases, and 5 bases separated the two germline ends. The CDR3 DNA follows: TGTGCCAGTAGTATAGACAGTTACTATGGCTACACCTTC. Its translation is CASSIDSYYGYTF.

The chain carries TRBV6-6 and TRBJ2-2; possibly TRBD2 for D (6 bases). This CDR3 comprises 11 residues. With 10 bases removed from V and 13 bases from J, the gap between germline ends came to 16 bases. Germline V gene data show CDR1 as MNHNY and CDR2 as SVGAGI (reference sequence). The CDR3 region is CATDLGGRLFF. The CDR3 bases are TGTGCCACCGACCTGGGGGGAAGGCTGTTTTTT.

The rearrangement links TRBV3-1 (or the pseudogene TRBV3-2) to TRBJ1-1; TRBD1 agrees at 8 bases. This CDR3 is 17 amino acids long. CDR1 and CDR2 from the germline V gene are LGHDT and YNNKEL (reference sequence). V shed 4 bases and J 0 bases; nucleotides not matched to a gene: 10. The CDR3 coding sequence is TGTGCCAGCAGCCTAGGGACAGGCATGACTATGAACACTGAAGCTTTCTTT. It translates to CASSLGTGMTMNTEAFF.

The CDR3 DNA is TGCGCCAGCAGCTTGGTAGGGGGCTCTGGGGCCAACGTCCTGACTTTC. This codes for CASSLVGGSGANVLTF. The gene calls are TRBV5-1 and TRBJ2-6; TRBD1 is a possible D gene (6 bases). V was shortened by 0 bases and J by 0 bases, with 7 bases between the two germline ends. There are 16 residues in the CDR3. The germline gives CDR1 SGHRS, CDR2 YFSETQ.

The J gene is TRBJ2-7, the V gene TRBV5-5, with D possibly being TRBD1 (6 bases). Germline CDR1 is SGHKS and CDR2 is YYEKEE (reference sequence). The V end was cut by 0 bases, the J end by 2 bases, with 12 bases between. The CDR3 totals 15 residues. CDR3 in DNA: TGTGCCAGCAGCTTGGTCGCGGCAGGGGCCTACGAGCAGTACTTC. Residues: CASSLVAAGAYEQYF.

This clone showed up just once. The rearrangement joins TRBV10-2 to TRBJ2-7; possibly TRBD2 for D (6 bases). CDR3 size: 13 residues. The V end lost 6 bases, the J end lost 4 bases, and 13 bases lay between the germline ends. In germline, CDR1 is WSHSY, CDR2 SAAADI. CDR3 loop: CASSGTGLYEQYF. The CDR3 DNA sequence: TGCGCCAGCAGCGGGACTGGCCTATACGAGCAGTACTTC.

J is TRBJ1-6 and V is TRBV15; a possible D gene is TRBD1 (6 bases). CDR3 length equals 13 residues. V lost 0 bases and J 14 bases, leaving 11 bases between the germline ends. From germline, CDR1 is LNHNV and CDR2 YYDKDF (reference sequence). The CDR3 region is CATSRDRQATLHF. Written as DNA, the CDR3 is TGTGCCACCAGCAGAGATCGACAGGCTACCCTCCACTTT.

This chain links TRBV30 with TRBJ1-1, with D perhaps TRBD1 (5 bases). Germline values: CDR1 GTSNPN, CDR2 SVGIG (reference sequence). This CDR3 comprises 12 residues. The V and J ends lost 7 bases and 5 bases respectively, with 14 bases between them. The CDR3 nucleotides are TGTGCCTTAGACGCCGGGGGGACTGAAGCTTTCTTT. Translated: CALDAGGTEAFF. The full variable domain, in which reference TRBV30 and TRBJ1-1 provide the parts outside the CDR3, is SQTIHQWPATLVQPVGSPLSLECTVEGTSNPNLYWYRQAAGRGLQLLFYSVGIGQISSEVPQNLSASRPQDRQFILSSKKLLLSDSGFYLCALDAGGTEAFFGQGTRLTVV.

For the CDR3, the DNA is TGCGCCAGCAGCCACCGCCTAAAAACGTCAGGGGTGGATACGCAGTATTTT. This translates into CASSHRLKTSGVDTQYF. The chain has TRBV4-1 and TRBJ2-3; maybe TRBD1 (6 bases). The CDR3 covers 17 residues. Germline loops: CDR1 MGHRA, CDR2 YSYEKL. With 3 bases removed from V and 6 bases from J, the gap between germline ends came to 22 bases.

This rearrangement joins TRBV27 to TRBJ1-2, with TRBD1 matching over 9 bases. Trimming removed 5 bases from V and 6 bases from J; junction bases left unmatched: 7. The CDR3 is made up of 14 amino acids. Germline CDR1 MNHEY, CDR2 SMNVEV (reference sequence). The CDR3 DNA reads TGTGCCAGCAGTCGCACCCGGGACAGGGATGGCTACACCTTC. Its translation: CASSRTRDRDGYTF.

The table lists this clone with a few counts. Within the sample, other DNA sequences also encode this same CDR3. This chain connects TRBV11-2 to TRBJ1-1; D is perhaps TRBD1 (5 bases). With 1 base removed from V and 5 bases from J, the gap between germline ends came to 11 bases. CDR1 is SGHAT, CDR2 FQNNGV, per germline. CDR3 length equals 14 residues. The CDR3 bases are TGTGCCAGCAGCTTAGGGGCAGGGCGGACTGAAGCTTTCTTT. Protein sequence: CASSLGAGRTEAFF.

The chain links TRBV11-2 to TRBJ1-1; D unresolved. The germline V gene has CDR1 SGHAT and CDR2 FQNNGV. The V and J ends lost 8 bases and 3 bases respectively, with 13 bases between them. The CDR3 is made up of 13 amino acids. The CDR3 region is CASAGLGYTEAFF. CDR3 in DNA: TGTGCCAGCGCCGGACTGGGGTACACTGAAGCTTTCTTT.

The rearrangement joins TRBV18 to TRBJ2-7, with a tentative D call TRBD1 (6 bases). The CDR3 is 13 residues long. CDR1 KGHSH and CDR2 LQKENI come from the germline V gene. V was cut by 6 bases and J by 6 bases, with 15 bases left in between. CDR3 protein: CASSNQGTTEQYF. CDR3 sequence (DNA): TGTGCCAGCTCCAACCAAGGGACAACCGAGCAGTACTTC.

The chain carries TRBV7-3 and TRBJ1-1; TRBD1 might be the D (5 bases). Germline V gives CDR1 SGHTA, CDR2 FQGTGA. This CDR3 is 13 amino acids long. The V and J ends lost 6 bases and 1 base respectively, with 9 bases between them. The CDR3 bases are TGTGCCAGCAGATCAACAGGGAACACTGAAGCTTTCTTT. This encodes CASRSTGNTEAFF.